Here is one TCR beta chain with its context. The antigen is undetermined. Negative isolation was applied to CD8+ and CD4+ T cells, and FACS enrichment was applied to TEMRA cells. The record originates from a study of CD8 T cells in Susac syndrome. Points from the study as a whole: A relatively small number of individuals underwent TCR sequencing and HLA analysis.

V lost 5 bases and J lost 6, with 12 bases in between. The CDR3 consists of 14 residues. The germline V gene has CDR1 SGDLS and CDR2 YYNGEE. Random hexamers were used to reverse transcribe an amount of roughly 0.45 to 1 ug RNA. TCRdb itself ran the immunoSEQ multiplex PCR reads through MiXCR, one entry per CDR3 protein. This table has about 440,000 distinct CDR3 sequences, around 85% appearing once. The sequencing sample was made of CD8+ T cells from PBMCs. This chain joins TRBV9 and TRBJ1-6; D gene ambiguous. The TCR comes from a human donor with multiple sclerosis. CDR3 protein: CASSETEFNSPLHF. The CDR3 DNA follows: TGTGCCAGCAGTGAAACAGAGTTTAATTCACCCCTCCACTTT.